Listed here are 27 T cell receptor beta chains from one sample, sequenced in a study of identical twins. TCRdb re-analysed the 5' RACE reads in MiXCR, keeping a single row per CDR3 protein. The sample lists approximately 590,000 distinct CDR3 sequences; 9% to 10% were seen once. These data are also associated with another study on yellow fever vaccine responses in identical twins.

The sequenced sample was PBMCs. Every receptor here comes from a woman aged 18 to 35 in good health.

The chain carries TRBV20-1 and TRBJ1-1, with a possible D match to TRBD1 (5 bases). V was clipped by 3 bases and J by 5 bases, with 16 bases between them. The germline CDR1 and CDR2 sequences are DFQATT and SNEGSKA (reference sequence). The CDR3 totals 14 residues. CDR3 amino acids: CSARAIGVGTEAFF. CDR3 sequence (DNA): TGCAGTGCTAGGGCGATAGGGGTAGGTACTGAAGCTTTCTTT.

This clonotype was recorded many times. The rearrangement joins TRBV6-1 to TRBJ2-6; no firm D call. The germline V gene has CDR1 MNHNS and CDR2 SASEGT. This CDR3 contains 14 residues. The V gene lost 7 bases and the J gene lost 0 bases, with 7 bases spanning the gap. CDR3 sequence (DNA): TGTGCCAGCAAAAGTAGCTCTGGGGCCAACGTCCTGACTTTC. Translated: CASKSSSGANVLTF.

V and J are TRBV11-2 and TRBJ1-1; D uncertain. CDR3 length: 15 residues. Trimming cost V 2 bases and J 0 bases, with 10 bases left between them. The germline gives CDR1 SGHAT, CDR2 FQNNGV. The CDR3 bases are TGTGCCAGCAGCTTACAGGTAGATCTGAACACTGAAGCTTTCTTT. It specifies CASSLQVDLNTEAFF. Full variable domain (rest looked up from reference TRBV11-2 and TRBJ1-1): EAGVAQSPRYKIIEKRQSVAFWCNPISGHATLYWYQQILGQGPKLLIQFQNNGVVDDSQLPKDRFSAERLKGVDSTLKIQPAKLEDSAVYLCASSLQVDLNTEAFFGQGTRLTVV.

This clonotype was picked up a small number of times. This chain joins TRBV20-1 and TRBJ2-7; D perhaps matches TRBD1 (6 bases). This CDR3 contains 14 residues. Deletions cut 4 bases from V and 0 bases from J, with 13 bases between. CDR1 DFQATT and CDR2 SNEGSKA come from the germline V gene (reference sequence). The DNA for the CDR3 is TGCAGTGCTACCCCACAGGGAAGCTCCTACGAGCAGTACTTC. This codes for CSATPQGSSYEQYF.

This clonotype has a handful of counts. The chain is built from TRBV29-1 and TRBJ2-1; possible D gene TRBD2, 5 bases. The V end was cut by 4 bases, the J end by 7 bases, with 14 bases between. CDR1 is SQVTM and CDR2 is ANQGSEA in the germline V gene. This CDR3 spans 13 amino acids. The CDR3 protein is CSVALAVWNEQFF. The CDR3 DNA reads as TGCAGCGTTGCGCTAGCCGTTTGGAATGAGCAGTTCTTC.

The table lists this clonotype with a few counts. The V and J genes are TRBV5-1 and TRBJ1-2; TRBD1 matches at 9 bases. The germline gives CDR1 SGHRS, CDR2 YFSETQ. This CDR3 has 17 residues. J gave up 0 bases and V 0 bases, and 6 bases lay outside the gene matches. CDR3 in amino acids: CASSLGPTGGANYGYTF. CDR3 coding DNA: TGCGCCAGCAGCTTGGGACCGACAGGGGGAGCTAACTATGGCTACACCTTC.

This clonotype showed up many times. The rearrangement links TRBV20-1 to TRBJ1-2, with TRBD1 as a possible D gene (6 bases). The V end was cut by 3 bases, the J end by 8 bases, with 10 bases between. Germline V gene sequence: CDR1 DFQATT, CDR2 SNEGSKA (reference sequence). The CDR3 spans 11 residues. Here the CDR3 reads CSASPGGGYTF. CDR3 nucleotides: TGCAGTGCTAGTCCCGGGGGCGGCTACACCTTC.

This rearrangement joins TRBV5-1 to TRBJ2-1; D perhaps matches TRBD2 (5 bases). This CDR3 has 14 residues. With 0 bases removed from V and 5 bases from J, the gap between germline ends came to 9 bases. From germline, CDR1 is SGHRS and CDR2 YFSETQ. The chain's CDR3 is CASSLVTGNNEQFF. The DNA for the CDR3 is TGCGCCAGCAGCTTGGTTACGGGGAACAATGAGCAGTTCTTC.

The J gene is TRBJ2-7, the V gene TRBV28; 9 bases line up with TRBD2. V was clipped by 3 bases and J by 3 bases; unmatched bases: 6. The CDR3 is 15 amino acids. CDR1 is MDHEN and CDR2 is SYDVKM in the germline V gene. CDR3 sequence reads: CASSFAGGLRYEQYF. In nucleotides, the CDR3 is TGTGCCAGCAGTTTCGCGGGAGGGCTTCGCTACGAGCAGTACTTC.

In its sample, this clonotype was seen a few times. The V call is TRBV29-1, the J call TRBJ2-3, with D perhaps assigned TRBD1 or TRBD2 (5 bases each). The germline V gene has CDR1 SQVTM and CDR2 ANQGSEA. This CDR3 region has 14 residues. V gave up 6 bases and J gave up 0 bases, with 13 bases separating them. This CDR3 reads CSVPRDQSTDTQYF. The CDR3, as DNA: TGCAGCGTACCCCGGGACCAGAGCACAGATACGCAGTATTTT.

The chain carries TRBV12-3 or TRBV12-4 and TRBJ2-4; the match to TRBD1 covers 11 bases. The CDR3 sequence is 17 residues long. The V and J ends lost 5 bases and 4 bases, in that order; junction bases with no gene match: 10. The DNA of the CDR3 is TGTGCCAGCAGTCCACCCGGCCGGGACAGGGGGAAAAACATTCAGTACTTC. It yields the protein CASSPPGRDRGKNIQYF.

V gene TRBV7-3 combines with J gene TRBJ2-6, with TRBD1 matching over 8 bases. The junction had 5 bases not matched to a gene; V was cut back by 1 base and J by 0 bases. The CDR3 runs to 18 residues. Germline V gene sequence: CDR1 SGHTA, CDR2 FQGTGA. The CDR3 DNA reads as TGTGCCAGCAGCTTAATGGGGACAGGCTCCTCTGGGGCCAACGTCCTGACTTTC. Its translation is CASSLMGTGSSGANVLTF. Using reference TRBV7-3 and TRBJ2-6 for the parts outside the CDR3, the full variable domain is GAGVSQTPSNKVTEKGKYVELRCDPISGHTALYWYRQSLGQGPEFLIYFQGTGAADDSGLPNDRFFAVRPEGSVSTLKIQRTERGDSAVYLCASSLMGTGSSGANVLTFGAGSRLTVL.

The chain uses TRBV29-1 and TRBJ2-1; D is uncertain. The CDR3 is 14 amino acids. Per the germline V gene, CDR1 is SQVTM and CDR2 is ANQGSEA. V was clipped by 2 bases and J by 4 bases, with 12 bases between them. CDR3 nucleotides: TGCAGCGTTGAATCAGACCTAACTTACAATGAGCAGTTCTTC. Amino acids: CSVESDLTYNEQFF.

This clonotype was counted ten times or more. This rearrangement joins TRBV2 to TRBJ2-1, with 7 bases that match TRBD2. After removal of 7 bases from V and 5 bases from J, the junction contained 8 bases not matched to a gene. This CDR3 has 14 amino acids. Germline CDR1 SNHLY, CDR2 FYNNEI. The CDR3 loop reads CASNQLARHNEQFF. In DNA, the CDR3 is TGTGCCAGCAACCAACTAGCGAGACACAATGAGCAGTTCTTC.

The table lists this clonotype with a few counts. This chain joins TRBV29-1 and TRBJ1-1, with D perhaps TRBD1 (6 bases). The CDR3 is 12 amino acids. V gave up 7 bases and J gave up 4 bases, with 13 bases separating them. The germline gives CDR1 SQVTM, CDR2 ANQGSEA. CDR3 nucleotide sequence: TGCAGCGCCTCAGGGGACTTCACTGAAGCTTTCTTT. It codes for CSASGDFTEAFF.

This clonotype showed up many times. The V and J genes are TRBV3-1 and TRBJ2-1; 9 bases agree with TRBD2. J gave up 7 bases and V 5 bases, and 15 bases lay outside the gene matches. Germline CDR1 and CDR2: LGHDT and YNNKEL (reference sequence). The CDR3 extends over 17 amino acids. The CDR3 loop reads CASSEYLGLAGRNEQFF. In DNA form, the CDR3 reads TGTGCCAGCAGCGAATATTTGGGGCTAGCGGGGAGGAATGAGCAGTTCTTC.

This clonotype came up a few times. V is TRBV5-1 and J is TRBJ2-3, with D perhaps TRBD1 (6 bases). Germline CDR1 is SGHRS and CDR2 is YFSETQ. Trimming pared 5 bases from V and 2 bases from J, leaving 12 bases between. The CDR3 consists of 14 residues. CDR3 region: CASRRNRDTDTQYF. The DNA for the CDR3 is TGCGCCAGCAGGCGAAACAGGGACACAGATACGCAGTATTTT.

This chain joins TRBV5-1 and TRBJ2-3; 7 nucleotides align to TRBD1. CDR3 length: 15 amino acids. V was pared by 0 bases and J by 3 bases, with 4 bases of the junction left unmatched. The germline V gene encodes CDR1 SGHRS and CDR2 YFSETQ. This CDR3 is CASSLEGQTTDTQYF. The DNA for the CDR3 is TGCGCCAGCAGCTTGGAGGGACAGACGACAGATACGCAGTATTTT.

The DNA of the CDR3 is TGTGCCAGCAGCCGTTATGCCGGGGAGCTGTTTTTT. Protein: CASSRYAGELFF. The rearrangement links TRBV7-3 to TRBJ2-2; D call uncertain. Trimming took off 5 bases at V and 6 bases at J, with 7 bases between the two ends. The CDR3 covers 12 residues. Germline V gene data show CDR1 as SGHTA and CDR2 as FQGTGA.

This clonotype showed up many times. The rearrangement joins TRBV7-2 to TRBJ1-6, with D unresolved. The CDR3 contains 13 residues. Germline V gene sequence: CDR1 SGHTA, CDR2 FQGNSA. V shed 1 base and J shed 7 bases, with 5 bases lying between them. The CDR3 DNA follows: TGTGCCAGCAGCTTAGATGAGAATTCACCCCTCCACTTT. It codes for CASSLDENSPLHF.

This clonotype was found many times. The V call is TRBV20-1, the J call TRBJ2-4; no clear D gene. The germline V gene has CDR1 DFQATT and CDR2 SNEGSKA (reference sequence). V dropped 2 bases and J dropped 6 bases, with 17 bases sitting between them. This CDR3 is built from 15 residues. Here the CDR3 reads CSARSRDRRLNIQYF. In DNA form, the CDR3 reads TGCAGTGCTAGATCCCGCGACCGAAGATTAAACATTCAGTACTTC.

This clonotype was recorded a few times. The J gene is TRBJ2-7, the V gene TRBV14; D gene ambiguous. The CDR3 consists of 13 residues. The V and J ends lost 0 bases and 6 bases respectively, with 9 bases between them. In germline, CDR1 is SGHDN, CDR2 FVKESK. CDR3 residues: CASSQERPLEQYF. The DNA of the CDR3 is TGTGCCAGCAGCCAAGAGCGACCCCTCGAGCAGTACTTC.

This clonotype has ten or more counts. V usage is TRBV6-2 or TRBV6-3 and J usage is TRBJ2-1; D remains ambiguous. The CDR3 runs 13 residues. V was trimmed by 10 bases and J by 9 bases, leaving 19 bases between them. Germline-derived CDR1 and CDR2 are MNHEY and SVGEGT. The CDR3 nucleotides read TGTGCCACTAGTGTCCCCCTCGGCCCTGAGCAGTTCTTC. This gives the protein CATSVPLGPEQFF.

V and J are TRBV6-2 or TRBV6-3 and TRBJ2-1; 9 nucleotides align to TRBD2. Trimming took 2 bases from V and 0 from J; bases not matched to a gene: 17. This CDR3 region has 21 residues. The germline CDR1 and CDR2 sequences are MNHEY and SVGEGT. The chain's CDR3 is CASSYELDASGKHSSYNEQFF. The CDR3 nucleotides are TGTGCCAGCAGTTACGAGCTTGATGCTAGCGGGAAGCACAGCTCCTACAATGAGCAGTTCTTC.

This clonotype was recorded many times. V is TRBV4-2 and J is TRBJ2-7, with 15 bases lining up with TRBD2. The CDR3 contains 15 residues. The ends lost 2 bases at V and 7 bases at J; junction bases unmatched: 3. Per germline, CDR1 LGHNA and CDR2 YNFKEQ. As DNA, the CDR3 is TGTGCCAGCAGCCAATCTGGACTAGCGGGAGGGGAGCAGTACTTC. Translated, it gives CASSQSGLAGGEQYF.

This clonotype was seen a few times. The chain employs TRBV7-9 and TRBJ1-2; possible D gene TRBD1, 5 bases. The CDR3 totals 14 residues. Between the trimmed V and J ends, which lost 2 bases and 5 bases, there was a span of 12 bases. CDR1 is SEHNR and CDR2 is FQNEAQ in the germline V gene (reference sequence). The CDR3 is CASSLSGTVYGYTF. DNA of the CDR3: TGTGCCAGCAGCTTATCCGGGACCGTGTATGGCTACACCTTC.

There are many counts of this clonotype. This rearrangement joins TRBV29-1 to TRBJ2-5; the match to TRBD1 covers 12 bases. Germline V CDR1 and CDR2: SQVTM, ANQGSEA. J was trimmed by 5 bases and V by 4 bases; bases with no gene match: 5. The CDR3 loop spans 14 amino acids. CDR3 bases: TGCAGCGTTGGGGGGACAGGGGGCAGGGAGACCCAGTACTTC. Protein product: CSVGGTGGRETQYF.